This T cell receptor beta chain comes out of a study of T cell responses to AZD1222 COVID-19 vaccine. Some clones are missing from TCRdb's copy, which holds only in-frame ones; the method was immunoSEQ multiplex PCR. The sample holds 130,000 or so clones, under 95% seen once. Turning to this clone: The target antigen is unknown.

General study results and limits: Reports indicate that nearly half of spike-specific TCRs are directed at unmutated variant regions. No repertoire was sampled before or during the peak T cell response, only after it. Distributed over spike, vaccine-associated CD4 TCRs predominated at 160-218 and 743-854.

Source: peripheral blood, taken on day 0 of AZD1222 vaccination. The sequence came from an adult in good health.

CDR3 coding DNA: TGCGCCAGCAGCTTGGTAGGGTCCCCTGAAGCTTTCTTT. Translating gives CASSLVGSPEAFF. The chain is built from TRBV5-1 and TRBJ1-1; D uncertain. With 0 bases removed from V and 6 bases from J, the gap between germline ends came to 9 bases. The CDR3 runs to 13 residues. Per the germline V gene, CDR1 is SGHRS and CDR2 is YFSETQ.